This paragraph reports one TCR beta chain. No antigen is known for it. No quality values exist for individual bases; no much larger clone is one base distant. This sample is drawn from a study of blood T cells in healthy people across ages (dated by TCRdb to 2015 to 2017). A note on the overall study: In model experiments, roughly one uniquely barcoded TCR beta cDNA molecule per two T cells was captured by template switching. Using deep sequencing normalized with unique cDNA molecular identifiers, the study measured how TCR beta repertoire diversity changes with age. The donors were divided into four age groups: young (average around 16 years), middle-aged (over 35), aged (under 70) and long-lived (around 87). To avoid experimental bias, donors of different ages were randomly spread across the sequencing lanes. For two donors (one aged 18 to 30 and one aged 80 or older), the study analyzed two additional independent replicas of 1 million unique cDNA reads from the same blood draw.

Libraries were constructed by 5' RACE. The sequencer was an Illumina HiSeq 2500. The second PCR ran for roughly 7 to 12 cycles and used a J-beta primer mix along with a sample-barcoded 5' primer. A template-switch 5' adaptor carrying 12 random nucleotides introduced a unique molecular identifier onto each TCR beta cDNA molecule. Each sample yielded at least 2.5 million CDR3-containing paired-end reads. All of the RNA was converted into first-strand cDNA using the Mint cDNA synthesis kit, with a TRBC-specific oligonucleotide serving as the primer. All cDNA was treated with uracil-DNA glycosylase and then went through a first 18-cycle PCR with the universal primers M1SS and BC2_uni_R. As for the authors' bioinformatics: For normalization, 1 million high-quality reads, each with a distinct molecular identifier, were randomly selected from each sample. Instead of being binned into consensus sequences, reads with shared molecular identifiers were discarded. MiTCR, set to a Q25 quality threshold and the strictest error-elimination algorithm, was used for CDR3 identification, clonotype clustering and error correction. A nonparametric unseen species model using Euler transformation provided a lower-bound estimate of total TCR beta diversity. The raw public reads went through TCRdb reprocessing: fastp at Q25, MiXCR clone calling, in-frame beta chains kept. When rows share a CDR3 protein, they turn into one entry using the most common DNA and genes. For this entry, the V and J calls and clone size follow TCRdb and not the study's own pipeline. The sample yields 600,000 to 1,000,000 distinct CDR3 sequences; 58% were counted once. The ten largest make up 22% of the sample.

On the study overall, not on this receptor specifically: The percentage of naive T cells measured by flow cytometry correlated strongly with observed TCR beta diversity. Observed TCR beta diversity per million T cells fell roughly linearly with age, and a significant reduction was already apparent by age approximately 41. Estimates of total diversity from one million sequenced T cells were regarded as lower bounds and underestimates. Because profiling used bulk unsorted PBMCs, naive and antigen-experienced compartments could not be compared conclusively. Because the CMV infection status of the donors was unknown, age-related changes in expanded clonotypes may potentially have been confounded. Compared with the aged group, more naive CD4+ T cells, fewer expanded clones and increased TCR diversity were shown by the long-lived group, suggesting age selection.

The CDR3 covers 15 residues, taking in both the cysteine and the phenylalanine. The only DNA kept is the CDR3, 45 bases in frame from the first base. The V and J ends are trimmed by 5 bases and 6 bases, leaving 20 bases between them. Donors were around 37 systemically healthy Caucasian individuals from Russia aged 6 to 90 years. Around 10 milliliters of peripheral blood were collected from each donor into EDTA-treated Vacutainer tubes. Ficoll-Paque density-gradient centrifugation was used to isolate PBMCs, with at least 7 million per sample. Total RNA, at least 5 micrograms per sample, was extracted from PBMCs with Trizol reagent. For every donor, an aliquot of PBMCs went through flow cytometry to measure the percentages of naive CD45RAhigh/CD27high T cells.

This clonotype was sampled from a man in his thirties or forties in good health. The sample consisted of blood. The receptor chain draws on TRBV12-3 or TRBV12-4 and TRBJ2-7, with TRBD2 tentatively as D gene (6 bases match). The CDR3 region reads CASSMGGTYPPEQYF. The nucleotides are TGTGCCAGCAGTATGGGCGGGACCTATCCGCCCGAGCAGTACTTC.